The 13 T cell receptor beta chains below were found in one sample sequenced in a study of shared clonotypes between healthy human individuals. Method: immunoSEQ multiplex PCR; TCRdb's copy keeps in-frame clones and lacks some. The data contain 2 million or so clones, 90% to 95% of them seen just once; the ten biggest clones take up under 0.15%. The sample taken for sequencing was naive CD4+ T cells sorted from blood. Subset here: CD45RA+ positively selected. All receptors derive from a man aged 18 to 30 in good health.

The chain combines TRBV7-2 with TRBJ2-7; perhaps TRBD2 as D (5 bases). Trimming removed 3 bases at V and 5 bases at J, with 14 bases between. The CDR3 sequence is 14 residues long. Looked up from germline, CDR1 is SGHTA and CDR2 is FQGNSA. The CDR3 region is CASSFGGGGHEQYF. The CDR3 DNA reads as TGTGCCAGCAGCTTTGGAGGCGGAGGCCACGAGCAGTACTTC.

The chain carries TRBV5-4 and TRBJ1-1; the D is unclear. Germline lookup yields CDR1 SGHNT and CDR2 YYREEE (reference sequence). V was trimmed by 4 bases and J by 1 base, leaving 11 bases between them. This CDR3 is built from 14 residues. The CDR3 protein is CASSRPVGNTEAFF. CDR3 bases: TGTGCCAGCAGCCGCCCGGTGGGGAACACTGAAGCTTTCTTT.

The chain carries TRBV28 and TRBJ2-1, with a tentative D call TRBD1 (5 bases). CDR3 length: 15 residues. Between the trimmed V and J ends, which lost 4 bases and 4 bases, there was a span of 14 bases. CDR1 and CDR2 (germline): MDHEN, SYDVKM. The CDR3 sequence is CASSSHNRPYNEQFF. CDR3 sequence (DNA): TGTGCCAGCAGTTCCCACAACAGGCCTTACAATGAGCAGTTCTTC.

The sample holds one count of this clone. The same CDR3 also results from other DNA sequences found in this sample. This chain uses TRBV7-2 with TRBJ2-7; possibly TRBD1 for D (6 bases). Looked up from germline, CDR1 is SGHTA and CDR2 is FQGNSA. The V end was cut by 1 base, the J end by 2 bases, with 9 bases between. The CDR3 runs 14 residues. This CDR3 reads CASSLGGGTYEQYF. CDR3 DNA sequence: TGTGCCAGCAGCTTAGGTGGGGGCACCTACGAGCAGTACTTC.

This clone was picked up one time. Other DNA sequences of this sample code for an identical CDR3. The V and J genes are TRBV6-5 and TRBJ1-2, with D uncertain. Germline V gene data show CDR1 as MNHEY and CDR2 as SVGAGI. V gave up 6 bases and J gave up 8 bases, with 16 bases separating them. The CDR3 spans 13 residues. The CDR3 reads CASSRDGAGGYTF. CDR3 DNA: TGTGCCAGCAGCCGCGACGGAGCGGGGGGCTACACCTTC.

The J gene is TRBJ2-7, the V gene TRBV28; 12 positions match TRBD1. CDR1 and CDR2 (germline): MDHEN, SYDVKM. V lost 3 bases to trimming and J lost 2 bases; unmatched junction nucleotides: 5. This CDR3 region has 16 residues. The CDR3 here is CASSFVGTGGPYEQYF. The CDR3 nucleotides are TGTGCCAGCAGTTTCGTAGGGACAGGGGGCCCCTACGAGCAGTACTTC.

The genes are TRBV2 and TRBJ2-2; D gene ambiguous. V lost 0 bases and J lost 5, with 10 bases in between. This CDR3 has 15 amino acids. CDR1 SNHLY and CDR2 FYNNEI come from the germline V gene. The CDR3 loop is CASSEAVGPTGELFF. The CDR3 nucleotides read TGTGCCAGCAGTGAAGCAGTAGGGCCAACCGGGGAGCTGTTTTTT. The full variable domain, with the rest looked up from reference TRBV2 and TRBJ2-2, is EPEVTQTPSHQVTQMGQEVILRCVPISNHLYFYWYRQILGQKVEFLVSFYNNEISEKSEIFDDQFSVERPDGSNFTLKIRSTKLEDSAMYFCASSEAVGPTGELFFGEGSRLTVL.

V usage is TRBV5-1 and J usage is TRBJ1-2; no firm D call. Trimming took off 0 bases at V and 4 bases at J, with 13 bases between the two ends. Germline V lookup: CDR1 SGHRS, CDR2 YFSETQ. This CDR3 region has 15 residues. The CDR3 loop reads CASSLALQSPYGYTF. As DNA, the CDR3 is TGCGCCAGCAGCTTGGCCCTACAGAGTCCCTATGGCTACACCTTC.

J is TRBJ1-1 and V is TRBV27, with TRBD1 matching 7 bases. V gave up 2 bases and J gave up 11 bases; unmatched junction bases: 8. This CDR3 comprises 13 residues. Germline V gene data show CDR1 as MNHEY and CDR2 as SMNVEV (reference sequence). CDR3 sequence: CASSLAGGAGAFF. The CDR3 DNA is TGTGCCAGCAGTTTAGCAGGGGGGGCTGGGGCTTTCTTT.

This chain connects TRBV28 to TRBJ1-2; D is uncertain. The germline V and J ends were trimmed by 7 bases and 2 bases, with 11 bases remaining between them. The CDR3 sequence is 13 residues long. The V gene's germline CDR1 is MDHEN and CDR2 SYDVKM. In nucleotides, the CDR3 is TGTGCCAGCAACTTGACAAGGAACTATGGCTACACCTTC. Amino acids: CASNLTRNYGYTF.

J is TRBJ1-5 and V is TRBV2; the match to TRBD1 covers 7 bases. V dropped 5 bases and J dropped 4; count of bases not matched to a gene: 5. This CDR3 is 14 amino acids long. Germline V CDR1 and CDR2: SNHLY, FYNNEI. The CDR3 reads CASSRTGVNQPQHF. CDR3 sequence (DNA): TGTGCCAGCAGTAGAACAGGGGTAAATCAGCCCCAGCATTTT.

The chain joins TRBV7-2 to TRBJ2-5; D is perhaps TRBD1 (5 bases). The V gene's germline CDR1 is SGHTA and CDR2 FQGNSA. CDR3 length equals 14 residues. V lost 3 bases, J lost 1 base, and 9 bases lay in between. For the CDR3, the DNA is TGTGCCAGCAGCTTTTCCAGGGCCCAAGAGACCCAGTACTTC. Its protein is CASSFSRAQETQYF. The whole variable domain, filled in from reference TRBV7-2 and TRBJ2-5, reads GAGVSQSPSNKVTEKGKDVELRCDPISGHTALYWYRQSLGQGLEFLIYFQGNSAPDKSGLPSDRFSAERTGGSVSTLTIQRTQQEDSAVYLCASSFSRAQETQYFGPGTRLLVL.

The chain recombines TRBV25-1 with TRBJ1-2; D is unclear. Germline-derived CDR1 and CDR2 are MGHDK and SYGVNS. The CDR3 is made up of 13 amino acids. V was shortened by 6 bases and J by 4 bases, with 12 bases between the two germline ends. DNA for the CDR3: TGTGCCAGCAGATCGGAGGGAGCCTATGGCTACACCTTC. Translation gives CASRSEGAYGYTF.